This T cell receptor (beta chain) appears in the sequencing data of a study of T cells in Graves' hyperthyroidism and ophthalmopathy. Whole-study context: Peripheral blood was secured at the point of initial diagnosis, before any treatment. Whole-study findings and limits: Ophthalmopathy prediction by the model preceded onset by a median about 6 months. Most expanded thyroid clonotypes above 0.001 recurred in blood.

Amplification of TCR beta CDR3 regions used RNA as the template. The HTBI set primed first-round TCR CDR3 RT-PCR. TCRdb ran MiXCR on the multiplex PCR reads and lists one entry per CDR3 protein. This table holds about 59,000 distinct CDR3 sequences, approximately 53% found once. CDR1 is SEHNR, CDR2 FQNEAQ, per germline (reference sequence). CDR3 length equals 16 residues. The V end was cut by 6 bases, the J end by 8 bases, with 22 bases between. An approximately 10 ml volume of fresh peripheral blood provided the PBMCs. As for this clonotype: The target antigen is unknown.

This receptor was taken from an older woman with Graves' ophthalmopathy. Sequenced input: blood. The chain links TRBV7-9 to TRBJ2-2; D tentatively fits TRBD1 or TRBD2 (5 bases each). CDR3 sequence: CASSSRWDGFGGELFF. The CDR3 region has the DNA TGTGCCAGCAGTTCTAGATGGGACGGATTTGGAGGGGAGCTGTTTTTT.